These T cell receptor beta chains were read from a single sample in a study of blood T cell repertoires in COVID-19. Assay: immunoSEQ multiplex PCR; the TCRdb copy retains only in-frame clones and omits some. The sample consists of some 190,000 clones, approximately 82% of them appearing once. The sequenced sample consisted of peripheral blood. The receptors here all came from a woman at least 80 years old with active or convalescent COVID-19. Both conserved end residues are part of each CDR3. The order of the fields is V gene, J gene, D gene, clone size, CDR3 DNA, CDR3 protein. D genes are given only for firm matches. Expanded clones are given a class, and other clones once, few, many or no size at all.

V gene: TRBV10-1; J gene: TRBJ2-7; D gene: TRBD2; clone size: NA; CDR3 DNA: TGCGCCAGCAGTCCAGCGGGAGGTTTCTACGAGCAGTACTTC; CDR3 protein: CASSPAGGFYEQYF
V gene: TRBV5-4; J gene: TRBJ2-1; D gene: TRBD2; clone size: NA; CDR3 DNA: TGTGCCAGCAGCTTGCGGCCTAGCGGGAGCTACAATGAGCAGTTCTTC; CDR3 protein: CASSLRPSGSYNEQFF
V gene: TRBV5-8; J gene: TRBJ1-2; D gene: NA; clone size: NA; CDR3 DNA: TGTGCCAGCAGCTTTACTAGAGGCTACACCTTC; CDR3 protein: CASSFTRGYTF
V gene: TRBV10-1; J gene: TRBJ2-7; D gene: TRBD1; clone size: NA; CDR3 DNA: TGCGCCAGCAGTGCATCCGGGACAGGCTACGAGCAGTACTTC; CDR3 protein: CASSASGTGYEQYF
V gene: TRBV3-1/TRBV3-2; J gene: TRBJ2-7; D gene: NA; clone size: NA; CDR3 DNA: TGTGCCAGCAGCCAAGACGGTAATTACGAGCAGTACTTC; CDR3 protein: CASSQDGNYEQYF
V gene: TRBV10-3; J gene: TRBJ1-2; D gene: NA; clone size: NA; CDR3 DNA: TGTGCCATCAGTGATCAGGGTAGGAACTATGGCTACACCTTC; CDR3 protein: CAISDQGRNYGYTF
V gene: TRBV5-6; J gene: TRBJ1-1; D gene: TRBD1; clone size: NA; CDR3 DNA: TGTGCCAGCAGCTCGGAAAAAGACAGGGGGCGGGGCACTGAAGCTTTCTTT; CDR3 protein: CASSSEKDRGRGTEAFF
V gene: TRBV9; J gene: TRBJ2-5; D gene: NA; clone size: NA; CDR3 DNA: TGTGCCAGCAGCGTAGATGAGGGAAAGACCCAGTACTTC; CDR3 protein: CASSVDEGKTQYF
V gene: TRBV2; J gene: TRBJ2-1; D gene: TRBD1; clone size: NA; CDR3 DNA: TGTGCCAGCAGACCGGGACAGGGACAGTTCTTC; CDR3 protein: CASRPGQGQFF
V gene: TRBV4-1; J gene: TRBJ2-1; D gene: TRBD1; clone size: NA; CDR3 DNA: TGCGCCAGCAGCCCCCTGGGACAGGGGAATCTCAATGAGCAGTTCTTC; CDR3 protein: CASSPLGQGNLNEQFF
V gene: TRBV19; J gene: TRBJ2-3; D gene: NA; clone size: once; CDR3 DNA: TGTGCCAGTAGTACCGGAGGAGGGAACACAGATACGCAGTATTTT; CDR3 protein: CASSTGGGNTDTQYF
V gene: TRBV18; J gene: TRBJ1-1; D gene: NA; clone size: NA; CDR3 DNA: TGTGCCAGCTCACGTGAGGAGATGAACACTGAAGCTTTCTTT; CDR3 protein: CASSREEMNTEAFF
V gene: TRBV4-2; J gene: TRBJ2-7; D gene: TRBD2; clone size: NA; CDR3 DNA: TGTGCCAGCAGCCAAGAGGTGGCGGGAGGGCCCTACGAGCAGTACTTC; CDR3 protein: CASSQEVAGGPYEQYF
V gene: TRBV6-6; J gene: TRBJ2-5; D gene: NA; clone size: once; CDR3 DNA: TGTGCCAGCGCTCCCGACAGCATAGGGCCAGAGACCCAGTACTTC; CDR3 protein: CASAPDSIGPETQYF
V gene: TRBV19; J gene: TRBJ2-7; D gene: TRBD1; clone size: NA; CDR3 DNA: TGTGCCAGTAGCGAGACAGGGGTCCCCTACGAGCAGTACTTC; CDR3 protein: CASSETGVPYEQYF
V gene: TRBV9; J gene: TRBJ1-2; D gene: TRBD1; clone size: NA; CDR3 DNA: TGTGCCAGCTCCGCCGGGACAGGGAACTATGGCTACACCTTC; CDR3 protein: CASSAGTGNYGYTF
V gene: TRBV12-3/TRBV12-4; J gene: TRBJ1-5; D gene: TRBD1; clone size: NA; CDR3 DNA: TGTGCCAGCGCCGGGACAGGGGGGCAGCCCCAGCATTTT; CDR3 protein: CASAGTGGQPQHF
V gene: TRBV5-1; J gene: TRBJ1-1; D gene: TRBD1; clone size: NA; CDR3 DNA: TGCGCCAGCAGCTACGACAGGGTGAACACTGAAGCTTTCTTT; CDR3 protein: CASSYDRVNTEAFF
V gene: TRBV4-1; J gene: TRBJ2-5; D gene: TRBD1; clone size: NA; CDR3 DNA: TGCGCCAGCAGCCAAGAAGCATTACAAGGGACAGAAGAGACCCAGTACTTC; CDR3 protein: CASSQEALQGTEETQYF
V gene: TRBV20-1; J gene: TRBJ1-4; D gene: TRBD1; clone size: NA; CDR3 DNA: TGCAGTGCGAGTAGGGGGCCGATTAATGAAAAACTGTTTTTT; CDR3 protein: CSASRGPINEKLFF
V gene: TRBV10-3; J gene: TRBJ2-2; D gene: TRBD1; clone size: NA; CDR3 DNA: TGTGCCATCCTTCCCGGACAGGGGAACACCGGGGAGCTGTTTTTT; CDR3 protein: CAILPGQGNTGELFF
V gene: TRBV30; J gene: TRBJ2-1; D gene: TRBD2; clone size: NA; CDR3 DNA: TGTGCCTGGAAGATACCGGGACTAGCGGATTTCAATGAGCAGTTCTTC; CDR3 protein: CAWKIPGLADFNEQFF
V gene: TRBV24-1; J gene: TRBJ1-2; D gene: TRBD1; clone size: NA; CDR3 DNA: TGTGCCACCAGTGATCCAAACCCCGGGACAGTTGGGTATGGCTACACCTTC; CDR3 protein: CATSDPNPGTVGYGYTF
V gene: TRBV29-1; J gene: TRBJ1-1; D gene: TRBD1; clone size: NA; CDR3 DNA: TGCAGCGTTGAAGATGTTCACAGGGGATACACTGAAGCTTTCTTT; CDR3 protein: CSVEDVHRGYTEAFF
V gene: TRBV5-4; J gene: TRBJ2-6; D gene: TRBD1; clone size: NA; CDR3 DNA: TGTGCCAGCAGCTCTCAGGGGGCGCCCCGAGCAGGGGCCAACGTCCTGACTTTC; CDR3 protein: CASSSQGAPRAGANVLTF
V gene: TRBV5-4; J gene: TRBJ2-7; D gene: TRBD1; clone size: NA; CDR3 DNA: TGTGCCAGCAGCCCCGGGACAGGGGCTACCTACGAGCAGTACTTC; CDR3 protein: CASSPGTGATYEQYF
V gene: TRBV30; J gene: TRBJ2-2; D gene: TRBD1; clone size: NA; CDR3 DNA: TGTGCCTGGAGCACGCCCCCAACAGGGGCCGGGGAGCTGTTTTTT; CDR3 protein: CAWSTPPTGAGELFF
V gene: TRBV27; J gene: TRBJ2-7; D gene: NA; clone size: NA; CDR3 DNA: TGTGCCAGCAGTTCCATCTACGAGCAGTACTTC; CDR3 protein: CASSSIYEQYF
V gene: TRBV19; J gene: TRBJ2-7; D gene: TRBD2; clone size: NA; CDR3 DNA: TGTGCCAGTAGGGGACTAGCGGGATACGAGCAGTACTTC; CDR3 protein: CASRGLAGYEQYF
V gene: TRBV7-8; J gene: TRBJ1-2; D gene: TRBD1; clone size: NA; CDR3 DNA: TGTGCCAGCAGCTTTTACAGGACAGGGGGCGGAGAGAGTGGCTACACCTTC; CDR3 protein: CASSFYRTGGGESGYTF
V gene: TRBV7-8; J gene: TRBJ2-2; D gene: TRBD2; clone size: NA; CDR3 DNA: TGTGCCAGCAGCCAAAGACTAGCGGGGGGCACCGGGGAGCTGTTTTTT; CDR3 protein: CASSQRLAGGTGELFF
V gene: TRBV27; J gene: TRBJ1-6; D gene: NA; clone size: NA; CDR3 DNA: TGTGCCAGCAGGCGAGGTGGTCTGGGTGCTTCACCCCTCCACTTT; CDR3 protein: CASRRGGLGASPLHF
V gene: TRBV19; J gene: TRBJ2-1; D gene: NA; clone size: NA; CDR3 DNA: TGTGCCAGTAGCAGGGGATCCAACAATGAGCAGTTCTTC; CDR3 protein: CASSRGSNNEQFF
V gene: TRBV25-1; J gene: TRBJ2-7; D gene: TRBD1; clone size: NA; CDR3 DNA: TGTGCCAGCAGTGTTGTGACAGGGGTTGTCCACGAGCAGTACTTC; CDR3 protein: CASSVVTGVVHEQYF
V gene: TRBV29-1; J gene: TRBJ1-1; D gene: TRBD1; clone size: NA; CDR3 DNA: TGCAGCGCTACGACAGGGGGTGAAACTGAAGCTTTCTTT; CDR3 protein: CSATTGGETEAFF
V gene: TRBV9; J gene: TRBJ2-2; D gene: TRBD2; clone size: NA; CDR3 DNA: TGTGCCAGCAGCCCCCAAGGGACTAGTTTCGTGGGCGGGGAGCTGTTTTTT; CDR3 protein: CASSPQGTSFVGGELFF
V gene: TRBV25-1; J gene: TRBJ1-4; D gene: TRBD1; clone size: NA; CDR3 DNA: TGTGCCAGCAGTGAGACAGGGGCCGCAACTAATGAAAAACTGTTTTTT; CDR3 protein: CASSETGAATNEKLFF
V gene: TRBV5-4; J gene: TRBJ1-4; D gene: NA; clone size: NA; CDR3 DNA: TGTGCCAGCAGCGTAGGGGTCCAATTGGGTGAAAAACTGTTTTTT; CDR3 protein: CASSVGVQLGEKLFF
V gene: TRBV6-5; J gene: TRBJ1-5; D gene: NA; clone size: few; CDR3 DNA: TGTGCCAGCAGAGCTAGCGAGCGCAATCAGCCCCAGCATTTT; CDR3 protein: CASRASERNQPQHF
V gene: TRBV7-9; J gene: TRBJ2-2; D gene: TRBD2; clone size: NA; CDR3 DNA: TGTGCCAGCAGCTGGTCGGGAGGGCGGACCGGGGAGCTGTTTTTT; CDR3 protein: CASSWSGGRTGELFF
V gene: TRBV6-1; J gene: TRBJ2-7; D gene: TRBD2; clone size: NA; CDR3 DNA: TGTGCCAGCAGTGAAGTAGCGGGGCCGATCTACGAGCAGTACTTC; CDR3 protein: CASSEVAGPIYEQYF
V gene: TRBV10-3; J gene: TRBJ2-3; D gene: NA; clone size: NA; CDR3 DNA: TGTGCCATCCGGGGTTCTAGCACAGATACGCAGTATTTT; CDR3 protein: CAIRGSSTDTQYF
V gene: TRBV5-5; J gene: TRBJ2-3; D gene: TRBD2; clone size: NA; CDR3 DNA: TGTGCCAGCAGCTCCGGGCTAGCGGCAGATACGCAGTATTTT; CDR3 protein: CASSSGLAADTQYF
V gene: TRBV5-8; J gene: TRBJ2-3; D gene: TRBD1; clone size: NA; CDR3 DNA: TGTGCCAGCAGCTCCAACCGGGACAGGGGATCTTATACGCAGTATTTT; CDR3 protein: CASSSNRDRGSYTQYF
V gene: TRBV27; J gene: TRBJ1-2; D gene: TRBD1; clone size: NA; CDR3 DNA: TGTGCCAGCAGTCGGACAGGCGCTAACTATGGCTACACCTTC; CDR3 protein: CASSRTGANYGYTF
V gene: TRBV6-5; J gene: TRBJ1-2; D gene: TRBD1; clone size: NA; CDR3 DNA: TGTGCCAGCAGTCAACAGGGGGTAAACGGCTACACCTTC; CDR3 protein: CASSQQGVNGYTF
V gene: TRBV18; J gene: TRBJ1-1; D gene: NA; clone size: NA; CDR3 DNA: TGTGCCAGCTCACCACCAGGGGGCACTGAAGCTTTCTTT; CDR3 protein: CASSPPGGTEAFF
V gene: TRBV15; J gene: TRBJ2-7; D gene: TRBD2; clone size: few; CDR3 DNA: TGTGCCACCAGCAGCGCTTCGGGACTATTCCCCTACGAGCAGTACTTC; CDR3 protein: CATSSASGLFPYEQYF